A single sample gave rise to the 27 T cell receptor beta chains below, sequenced in a study of T cell repertoires in cytomegalovirus infection (dated by TCRdb to between 2018 and 2021). Instrument on record: Illumina HiSeq 1500. TCRdb handled the public reads itself, with Q25 trimming in fastp and clone calling in MiXCR, and kept productive beta chains. Records with the same CDR3 protein are collapsed into one entry carrying the most frequent genes and DNA. The sample table records around 300,000 distinct CDR3 sequences; roughly 26% of these occur just once. Roughly 13% of the sample belongs to the ten largest clones. Source material: PBMCs. The receptor source for this set is a human donor in good health (CMV status not recorded). Some clones in this sample may be carry-over from other donors' samples.

This clonotype has more than one count but fewer than ten. The V gene is TRBV28, the J gene TRBJ2-7; D uncertain. The CDR3 has 13 residues. CDR1 and CDR2 (germline): MDHEN, SYDVKM. Between the trimmed V and J ends, which lost 2 bases and 7 bases, there was a span of 12 bases. The CDR3 nucleotides are TGTGCCAGCAGTTTACTACCCCCCCGAGAGCAGTACTTC. It is translated as CASSLLPPREQYF.

This clonotype was seen more than once but under ten times. The rearrangement uses TRBV6-2 or TRBV6-3 and TRBJ2-2, with 11 bases aligning to TRBD2. CDR1 is MNHEY, CDR2 SVGEGT, per germline. The CDR3 is 17 amino acids. V gave up 4 bases and J gave up 3 bases; unmatched junction bases: 7. The CDR3 loop reads CASSSLRLAGYTGELFF. DNA for the CDR3: TGTGCCAGCAGTTCCCTTCGACTAGCGGGATACACCGGGGAGCTGTTTTTT.

The V call is TRBV28, the J call TRBJ1-2; D is possibly TRBD1 (6 bases). CDR3 length equals 16 residues. The V end lost 6 bases, the J end lost 2 bases, and 19 bases lay between the germline ends. Germline V gene data show CDR1 as MDHEN and CDR2 as SYDVKM. The CDR3 DNA sequence: TGTGCCAGCAGGGCCCAGGACAGCATCCCGAACTATGGCTACACCTTC. It yields the protein CASRAQDSIPNYGYTF.

The chain employs TRBV11-2 and TRBJ2-1, with 7 positions matching TRBD2. V lost 5 bases and J lost 10; bases outside the gene matches: 14. Germline V gene data show CDR1 as SGHAT and CDR2 as FQNNGV. CDR3 length: 15 residues. CDR3 sequence reads: CASSDVGGSEKEQFF. The CDR3, as DNA: TGTGCCAGCAGCGATGTTGGCGGGAGTGAGAAGGAGCAGTTCTTC.

There are a few counts of this clonotype. The chain joins TRBV4-3 to TRBJ2-1; 7 positions match TRBD2. Looked up from germline, CDR1 is LGHNA and CDR2 is YSLEER. The CDR3 is 16 amino acids. The V and J ends lost 3 bases and 0 bases, in that order; junction bases with no gene match: 5. The CDR3 nucleotides are TGCGCCAGCAGCCAGAGCGGGGCTATCTCCTACAATGAGCAGTTCTTC. It encodes CASSQSGAISYNEQFF.

The DNA of the CDR3 is TGCGCCAGCAGCTTGGAGTCAGATAATTCACCCCTCCACTTT. This codes for CASSLESDNSPLHF. This sequence joins TRBV5-1 and TRBJ1-6; D unresolved. The CDR3 has 14 amino acids. Germline-derived CDR1 and CDR2 are SGHRS and YFSETQ. Trimming cost V 0 bases and J 5 bases, with 6 bases left between them. The full variable domain, in which reference TRBV5-1 and TRBJ1-6 provide the parts outside the CDR3, is KAGVTQTPRYLIKTRGQQVTLSCSPISGHRSVSWYQQTPGQGLQFLFEYFSETQRNKGNFPGRFSGRQFSNSRSEMNVSTLELGDSALYLCASSLESDNSPLHFGNGTRLTVT.

This clonotype was observed a single time. The rearrangement links TRBV11-2 to TRBJ1-1; D unresolved. The CDR3 runs to 13 residues. V was cut by 5 bases and J by 2 bases, with 9 bases left in between. Germline V gene sequence: CDR1 SGHAT, CDR2 FQNNGV. The CDR3 here is CASSPTTNTEAFF. The DNA of the CDR3 is TGTGCCAGCAGCCCAACCACCAACACTGAAGCTTTCTTT.

This clonotype was seen more than once but under ten times. The J gene is TRBJ1-1, the V gene TRBV7-2, with D possibly matching TRBD1 (6 bases). CDR3 length equals 15 residues. Germline V CDR1 and CDR2: SGHTA, FQGNSA. V lost 6 bases to trimming and J lost 4 bases, with 18 bases between them. CDR3 in amino acids: CASRITGSYSTEAFF. DNA of the CDR3: TGTGCCAGCAGAATTACAGGGAGCTATAGCACTGAAGCTTTCTTT.

V gene TRBV28 combines with J gene TRBJ2-6; D ambiguous. The CDR3 runs to 15 residues. Trimming left V 2 bases short and J 0 bases short, with 5 bases between. Germline V gene sequence: CDR1 MDHEN, CDR2 SYDVKM. CDR3 sequence reads: CASSLVTSGANVLTF. CDR3 nucleotides: TGTGCCAGCAGTTTAGTAACCTCTGGGGCCAACGTCCTGACTTTC.

The chain joins TRBV5-6 to TRBJ1-4; 9 nucleotides line up with TRBD1. CDR1 and CDR2 from the germline V gene are SGHDT and YYEEEE. The CDR3 runs to 17 residues. V was clipped by 1 base and J by 0 bases; unmatched bases: 4. Here the CDR3 DNA reads TGTGCCAGCAGCTTGTGGGGACAGGGTGCAACTAATGAAAAACTGTTTTTT. Protein product: CASSLWGQGATNEKLFF.

This clonotype was seen a few times. The chain has TRBV7-2 and TRBJ1-5; no definite D call. Germline CDR1 is SGHTA and CDR2 is FQGNSA. V was clipped by 2 bases and J by 12 bases, with 11 bases between them. The CDR3 loop spans 12 amino acids. The CDR3 here is CASSLPTPDQHF. In DNA form, the CDR3 reads TGTGCCAGCAGCTTACCTACCCCAGACCAGCATTTT.

This clonotype was seen a handful of times. V gene TRBV20-1 combines with J gene TRBJ2-7; a weak D match, TRBD2 (7 bases). The V end was cut by 3 bases, the J end by 6 bases, with 15 bases between. Germline V lookup: CDR1 DFQATT, CDR2 SNEGSKA (reference sequence). The CDR3 consists of 13 residues. The CDR3 region is CSASPWEGGEQYF. The CDR3 nucleotides are TGCAGTGCTAGCCCCTGGGAGGGGGGCGAGCAGTACTTC.

This clonotype was detected a few times. The chain carries TRBV19 and TRBJ2-7; 7 nucleotides line up with TRBD2. This CDR3 contains 16 residues. CDR1 and CDR2 (germline): LNHDA, SQIVND (reference sequence). The trim removed 10 bases at V and 0 bases at J, leaving 15 bases unmatched. The chain's CDR3 is CATSLSGGGYSYEQYF. CDR3 DNA sequence: TGTGCCACCTCCCTAAGTGGCGGGGGATACTCCTACGAGCAGTACTTC.

The rearrangement joins TRBV7-6 to TRBJ1-1; possible D gene TRBD1, 5 bases. The CDR3 sequence is 13 residues long. Germline V gene lookup returns CDR1 SGHVS and CDR2 FNYEAQ. Trimming shortened V by 4 bases and J by 4 bases, and 10 bases separated the two germline ends. The DNA of the CDR3 is TGTGCCAGCAGCTCAGGTAGGGGCACTGAAGCTTTCTTT. This translates into CASSSGRGTEAFF.

This chain joins TRBV2 and TRBJ2-5; TRBD1 might be the D (6 bases). The germline V and J ends were trimmed by 5 bases and 4 bases, with 20 bases remaining between them. Germline V gene lookup returns CDR1 SNHLY and CDR2 FYNNEI. CDR3 length equals 16 residues. CDR3 nucleotides: TGTGCCAGCAGTCCCCTAGGGGGTCTCCCGGGAGAGACCCAGTACTTC. This gives the protein CASSPLGGLPGETQYF.

The chain joins TRBV5-1 to TRBJ2-7; D perhaps matches TRBD1 (5 bases). The CDR3 has 13 amino acids. The germline V and J ends were trimmed by 0 bases and 5 bases, with 9 bases remaining between them. The germline CDR1 and CDR2 sequences are SGHRS and YFSETQ. The CDR3 region is CASSLGQPDEQYF. DNA of the CDR3: TGCGCCAGCAGCTTGGGACAGCCGGACGAGCAGTACTTC. The full variable domain, completed using reference TRBV5-1 and TRBJ2-7, is KAGVTQTPRYLIKTRGQQVTLSCSPISGHRSVSWYQQTPGQGLQFLFEYFSETQRNKGNFPGRFSGRQFSNSRSEMNVSTLELGDSALYLCASSLGQPDEQYFGPGTRLTVT.

This clonotype occurred a few times. The rearrangement links TRBV25-1 to TRBJ2-7, with D perhaps matching TRBD1 (5 bases). The CDR3 is made up of 13 amino acids. Germline CDR1 MGHDK, CDR2 SYGVNS. V lost 4 bases, J lost 2 bases, and 9 bases lay in between. The CDR3 reads CASSASRAYEQYF. The CDR3 DNA sequence: TGTGCCAGCAGTGCTTCCAGGGCCTACGAGCAGTACTTC.

Points on this clonotype: The germline gene is not matched at one end of the junction; a read error may be the cause. CDR3: CSVEGPKTLNDQFF. CDR3 sequence (DNA): TGCAGCGTTGAAGGACCGAAAACCCTCAATGACCAGTTCTTC. The V call is TRBV29-1, the J call TRBJ2-1, with no clear D. The CDR3 has 14 amino acids. Per germline, CDR1 SQVTM and CDR2 ANQGSEA.

Only a few counts were recorded for this clonotype. V usage is TRBV28 and J usage is TRBJ1-5; unclear D gene. The CDR3 length is 12 residues. V lost 5 bases, J lost 5 bases, and 7 bases lay in between. Germline lookup yields CDR1 MDHEN and CDR2 SYDVKM. Written as DNA, the CDR3 is TGTGCCAGCAGTGGAAGGGATCAGCCCCAGCATTTT. Its protein is CASSGRDQPQHF.

This clonotype was detected ten times or more. The chain couples TRBV7-9 to TRBJ2-5; no reliable D call. Looked up from germline, CDR1 is SEHNR and CDR2 is FQNEAQ (reference sequence). Trimming took 7 bases from V and 5 from J, leaving 14 bases between them. The CDR3 is 13 residues long. CDR3 protein: CASNLKGPETQYF. The CDR3 DNA is TGTGCCAGCAACCTCAAGGGTCCCGAGACCCAGTACTTC.

The chain employs TRBV4-3 and TRBJ1-5; 8 positions match TRBD1. The CDR3 is 20 residues long. Germline V gene data show CDR1 as LGHNA and CDR2 as YSLEER. The V gene end was trimmed by 1 base and the J gene end by 0 bases; junction bases not matched to a gene: 14. Here the CDR3 DNA reads TGCGCCAGCAGCCAAGGGGTTTCGGGACAGGAGTATTATAGCAATCAGCCCCAGCATTTT. Encoded protein: CASSQGVSGQEYYSNQPQHF.

The genes are TRBV7-8 and TRBJ1-6, with D possibly TRBD1 on 5 matching bases. Germline values: CDR1 SGHVS, CDR2 FQNEAQ. V lost 8 bases to trimming and J lost 9 bases, with 14 bases between them. The CDR3 is 13 amino acids. The CDR3 DNA sequence: TGTGCCAGCCAGGGAGATGTGGGTTCACCCCTCCACTTT. Its protein product is CASQGDVGSPLHF.

The rearrangement uses TRBV7-3 and TRBJ2-3, with 8 bases aligning to TRBD1. Germline CDR1 and CDR2: SGHTA and FQGTGA. With V trimmed by 3 bases and J by 5 bases, 4 bases remained unmatched. The CDR3 is 14 amino acids. The CDR3 region has the DNA TGTGCCAGCAGCTTTCGCGGACAGGGAGATACGCAGTATTTT. It yields the protein CASSFRGQGDTQYF.

This clonotype was seen many times. The V and J genes are TRBV11-2 and TRBJ2-1, with 8 bases aligning to TRBD2. Germline-derived CDR1 and CDR2 are SGHAT and FQNNGV. This CDR3 has 15 amino acids. V lost 4 bases to trimming and J lost 6 bases; unmatched junction nucleotides: 8. The CDR3 DNA sequence: TGTGCCAGCAGCTCGGGACTAGTTTTGGGCAATGAGCAGTTCTTC. Its translation is CASSSGLVLGNEQFF.

The chain couples TRBV15 to TRBJ1-4; TRBD1 agrees at 8 bases. Unmatched junction bases numbered 9, after V lost 1 base and J lost 11 bases. The germline CDR1 and CDR2 sequences are LNHNV and YYDKDF (reference sequence). This CDR3 comprises 15 residues. CDR3 DNA: TGTGCCACCAGCAGAGTTCAGGGGGCGTTTCGGAAACTGTTTTTT. Amino acids: CATSRVQGAFRKLFF. Drawing the rest from reference TRBV15 and TRBJ1-4, the complete variable domain is DAMVIQNPRYQVTQFGKPVTLSCSQTLNHNVMYWYQQKSSQAPKLLFHYYDKDFNNEADTPDNFQSRRPNTSFCFLDIRSPGLGDTAMYLCATSRVQGAFRKLFFGSGTQLSVL.

This clonotype was found many times. The chain combines TRBV28 with TRBJ2-2; 11 nucleotides align to TRBD2. The CDR3 has 17 amino acids. CDR1 and CDR2 from the germline V gene are MDHEN and SYDVKM. With V trimmed by 6 bases and J by 0 bases, 6 bases remained unmatched. The DNA of the CDR3 is TGTGCCAGCAGCTGGCTAGCGGGGGGAGCGAACACCGGGGAGCTGTTTTTT. Translated, it gives CASSWLAGGANTGELFF.

This clonotype has just a few counts. The chain couples TRBV5-6 to TRBJ2-3; D is ambiguous. The ends were cut back, 0 bases at V and 4 bases at J, with 21 bases in the middle. Germline CDR1 SGHDT, CDR2 YYEEEE. The CDR3 contains 18 residues. CDR3 nucleotide sequence: TGTGCCAGCAGCTTGGTTAAACTTCTTTCCACAAAGGCAGATACGCAGTATTTT. Encoded protein: CASSLVKLLSTKADTQYF.